This TCR beta chain was documented in a study of cytomegalovirus exposure and HLA in healthy donors. To note about this clone: What it binds is unknown.

The germline V and J ends were trimmed by 6 bases and 12 bases, with 15 bases remaining between them. Germline V lookup: CDR1 MNHEY, CDR2 SVGAGI. The CDR3 contains 12 residues. Overall study results and limits: Presence/absence comparisons presumed near-even sequencing depth among donors.

The PCR employed 60 Vbeta primers together with 13 Jbeta primers. Only in-frame clones appear in the TCRdb table, and some are missing; sequencing was by immunoSEQ multiplex PCR. The sample shows approximately 140,000 clones, 80% to 85% of them seen only once. This clonotype originated in a boy between 10 and 17 years old in good health and CMV-seronegative. This chain links TRBV6-5 with TRBJ2-1; possibly TRBD2 for D (6 bases). Sample: PBMCs. Written as DNA, the CDR3 is TGTGCCAGCAGCCGCCCCGGGAGTGGGCAGTTCTTC. This gives the protein CASSRPGSGQFF.